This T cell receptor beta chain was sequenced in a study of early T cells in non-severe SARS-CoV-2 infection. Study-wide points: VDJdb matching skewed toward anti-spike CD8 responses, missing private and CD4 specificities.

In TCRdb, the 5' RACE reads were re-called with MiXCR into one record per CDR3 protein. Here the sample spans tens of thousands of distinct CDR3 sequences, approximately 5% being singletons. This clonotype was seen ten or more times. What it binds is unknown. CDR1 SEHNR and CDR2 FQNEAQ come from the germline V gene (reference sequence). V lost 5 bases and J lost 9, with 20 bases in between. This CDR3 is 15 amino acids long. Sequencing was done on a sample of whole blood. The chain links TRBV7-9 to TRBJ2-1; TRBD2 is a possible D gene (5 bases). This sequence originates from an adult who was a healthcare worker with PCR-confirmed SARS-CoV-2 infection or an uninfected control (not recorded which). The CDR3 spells CASSLNPLIAGEQFF. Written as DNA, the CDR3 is TGTGCCAGCAGCCTTAACCCCCTTATTGCGGGTGAGCAGTTCTTC.